One sample yielded the 23 T cell receptor beta chains listed below, sequenced in a study of blood T cell repertoires in COVID-19 (TCRdb year 2020). Library preparation employed the immunoSEQ multiplex PCR assay. TCRdb limited this immuneACCESS table to in-frame rearrangements with V and J called. A share of clones is missing; checked studies link under half to unresolved V genes, and the rest is unexplained. The sample table contains fewer than 350,000 clones; only one count was recorded for 88% of them. Over 1% of the sample is taken by the ten largest. The sample taken for sequencing was PBMCs or T cells enriched from blood (not recorded which). These receptors were collected from a woman younger than 45 who had been exposed to COVID-19.

This chain joins TRBV7-9 and TRBJ1-5, with 7 bases aligning to TRBD1. The germline V gene has CDR1 SEHNR and CDR2 FQNEAQ (reference sequence). J lost 7 bases, V lost 5 bases, and 5 bases had no gene match. This CDR3 is built from 13 residues. The DNA of the CDR3 is TGTGCCAGCAGCCGGGGACAGTTCCAGCCCCAGCATTTT. It translates to CASSRGQFQPQHF.

The genes are TRBV29-1 and TRBJ1-2; D is uncertain. Germline loops: CDR1 SQVTM, CDR2 ANQGSEA. With 3 bases removed from V and 1 base from J, the gap between germline ends came to 9 bases. The CDR3 has 13 amino acids. The CDR3 here is CSVDPSLNYGYTF. As DNA, the CDR3 is TGCAGCGTTGATCCGTCACTTAACTATGGCTACACCTTC.

The chain links TRBV24-1 to TRBJ2-1; the match to TRBD2 covers 7 bases. The J segment lost 3 bases and the V segment lost 9 bases, leaving 7 bases of the junction unmatched. Per the germline V gene, CDR1 is KGHDR and CDR2 is SFDVKD. The CDR3 is 14 residues long. The CDR3 DNA reads TGTGCCACCCAAGAGGGGAGGGTCTACAATGAGCAGTTCTTC. As protein: CATQEGRVYNEQFF.

A word on this clone: At one boundary the junction diverges from the germline segment, which might be a read error. The J gene is TRBJ2-5, the V gene TRBV7-7; tentative D call: TRBD2 (6 bases). The CDR3 is made up of 15 amino acids. CDR1 is SSHAT, CDR2 FNYEAQ, per germline (reference sequence). The CDR3 DNA is TGTGCTAGCAGCTTAGCGGTTGGGCAGCAAGAGACCCAGTACTTC. It yields the protein CASSLAVGQQETQYF.

The V gene is TRBV10-3, the J gene TRBJ1-2; TRBD1 aligns across 7 bases. The CDR3 is 13 amino acids. The germline gives CDR1 ENHRY, CDR2 SYGVKD. The trim removed 8 bases at V and 5 bases at J, leaving 8 bases unmatched. The CDR3 here is CAIGPGTEYGYTF. The DNA for the CDR3 is TGTGCCATCGGCCCCGGGACAGAATATGGCTACACCTTC.

The chain employs TRBV9 and TRBJ2-3; TRBD2 agrees at 11 bases. CDR1 SGDLS and CDR2 YYNGEE come from the germline V gene. This CDR3 region has 17 residues. The V and J ends lost 4 bases and 3 bases, in that order; junction bases with no gene match: 10. In nucleotides, the CDR3 is TGTGCCAGCAGCCCCTATGAGGGGACTAGCGGTACAGATACGCAGTATTTT. Protein: CASSPYEGTSGTDTQYF.

The chain links TRBV24-1 to TRBJ2-7; 11 positions agree with TRBD2. The germline CDR1 and CDR2 sequences are KGHDR and SFDVKD. The trim removed 0 bases at V and 4 bases at J, leaving 1 base unmatched. This CDR3 contains 15 residues. CDR3 in DNA: TGTGCCACCAGTGATTTGTCTAGCGGGAGGTACGAGCAGTACTTC. This translates into CATSDLSSGRYEQYF.

This chain joins TRBV15 and TRBJ2-2, with 9 bases fitting TRBD1. Germline V CDR1 and CDR2: LNHNV, YYDKDF (reference sequence). CDR3 length: 17 residues. Unmatched junction bases numbered 5, after V lost 0 bases and J lost 3 bases. This CDR3 reads CATSRDRTGADTGELFF. The CDR3 nucleotides are TGTGCCACCAGCAGAGATCGGACAGGGGCGGACACCGGGGAGCTGTTTTTT. The complete variable domain, with remaining parts taken from reference TRBV15 and TRBJ2-2, reads DAMVIQNPRYQVTQFGKPVTLSCSQTLNHNVMYWYQQKSSQAPKLLFHYYDKDFNNEADTPDNFQSRRPNTSFCFLDIRSPGLGDTAMYLCATSRDRTGADTGELFFGEGSRLTVL.

The gene calls are TRBV11-2 and TRBJ1-2; no clear D gene. The V gene's germline CDR1 is SGHAT and CDR2 FQNNGV. Trimming cost V 3 bases and J 4 bases, with 9 bases left between them. This CDR3 is 13 amino acids long. In nucleotides, the CDR3 is TGTGCCAGCAGCTTGGATCGGGTCTATGGCTACACCTTC. This translates into CASSLDRVYGYTF.

V and J are TRBV28 and TRBJ2-7; no clear D gene. V gave up 2 bases and J gave up 6 bases, with 17 bases separating them. The CDR3 has 15 amino acids. CDR1 MDHEN and CDR2 SYDVKM come from the germline V gene. Here the CDR3 reads CASSLPGALSGEQYF. The CDR3 bases are TGTGCCAGCAGTTTACCCGGTGCGCTATCGGGCGAGCAGTACTTC.

The V and J genes are TRBV7-8 and TRBJ2-6; D is unresolved. The germline CDR1 and CDR2 sequences are SGHVS and FQNEAQ. V lost 8 bases, J lost 4 bases, and 9 bases lay in between. The CDR3 has 13 residues. CDR3 sequence reads: CASGLSGANVLTF. The CDR3 DNA reads as TGTGCCAGCGGGCTCTCCGGGGCCAACGTCCTGACTTTC.

The genes are TRBV14 and TRBJ1-6; 10 bases are shared with TRBD1. Unmatched junction bases numbered 3, after V lost 3 bases and J lost 13 bases. This CDR3 has 13 residues. CDR1 and CDR2 from the germline V gene are SGHDN and FVKESK. The CDR3: CASSQGQGTPLHF. CDR3 coding DNA: TGTGCCAGCAGCCAGGGACAGGGGACGCCCCTCCACTTT. The full variable domain, completed using reference TRBV14 and TRBJ1-6, is EAGVTQFPSHSVIEKGQTVTLRCDPISGHDNLYWYRRVMGKEIKFLLHFVKESKQDESGMPNNRFLAERTGGTYSTLKVQPAELEDSGVYFCASSQGQGTPLHFGNGTRLTVT.

J is TRBJ2-1 and V is TRBV7-2; 7 bases align to TRBD1. Germline CDR1 reads SGHTA; CDR2 reads FQGNSA. Trimming cost V 2 bases and J 9 bases; bases outside gene matches: 13. The CDR3 has 16 amino acids. The CDR3 region is CASSLKGLGPGGEQFF. The CDR3 region has the DNA TGTGCCAGCAGCTTAAAGGGTCTAGGCCCAGGGGGTGAGCAGTTCTTC.

This chain uses TRBV27 with TRBJ2-7; 9 nucleotides agree with TRBD1. The CDR3 loop spans 15 amino acids. Per the germline V gene, CDR1 is MNHEY and CDR2 is SMNVEV (reference sequence). With V trimmed by 4 bases and J by 4 bases, 8 bases remained unmatched. The CDR3 nucleotides read TGTGCCAGCAGTTCCCGGGGACAGGGCCTTTACGAGCAGTACTTC. This sequence encodes CASSSRGQGLYEQYF.

This clone was counted a single time. The rearrangement joins TRBV27 to TRBJ2-7, with D maybe TRBD2 (7 bases). This CDR3 is 16 amino acids long. Germline lookup yields CDR1 MNHEY and CDR2 SMNVEV (reference sequence). V dropped 5 bases and J dropped 4 bases, with 21 bases sitting between them. CDR3 bases: TGTGCCAGCAGTCCCGCGGGACGCGGGGGCGGTTACGAGCAGTACTTC. Translated, it gives CASSPAGRGGGYEQYF.

The chain has TRBV6-6 and TRBJ2-7; 7 bases are a match to TRBD2. In germline, CDR1 is MNHNY, CDR2 SVGAGI (reference sequence). The V and J ends lost 2 bases and 7 bases, in that order; junction bases with no gene match: 8. This CDR3 has 14 amino acids. The CDR3 nucleotides read TGTGCCAGCAGTTACGCGGGAGAACCCGGTGAGCAGTACTTC. This codes for CASSYAGEPGEQYF.

The V gene is TRBV9, the J gene TRBJ1-1, with TRBD1 matching 8 bases. The J segment lost 4 bases and the V segment lost 3 bases, leaving 11 bases of the junction unmatched. This CDR3 region has 16 residues. CDR1 is SGDLS, CDR2 YYNGEE, per germline. In DNA, the CDR3 is TGTGCCAGCAGCGCAGGGGGACAGGCAGATTTCACTGAAGCTTTCTTT. It translates to CASSAGGQADFTEAFF.

This chain links TRBV29-1 with TRBJ2-2, with D possibly being TRBD1 (5 bases). V lost 4 bases and J 8 bases, leaving 14 bases between the germline ends. CDR1 and CDR2 from the germline V gene are SQVTM and ANQGSEA. The CDR3 is 13 residues long. This chain's CDR3 is CSVAKQAEGELFF. DNA of the CDR3: TGCAGCGTTGCAAAACAGGCGGAGGGGGAGCTGTTTTTT.

The rearrangement links TRBV3-1 (or the pseudogene TRBV3-2) to TRBJ1-1; possible D gene TRBD1, 5 bases. From germline, CDR1 is LGHDT and CDR2 YNNKEL (reference sequence). Trimming cost V 2 bases and J 11 bases, with 9 bases left between them. The CDR3 has 11 amino acids. DNA of the CDR3: TGTGCCAGCAGCCAAAACTGGGGCGCTTTCTTT. Translation: CASSQNWGAFF.

V gene TRBV5-8 combines with J gene TRBJ1-4; 7 bases line up with TRBD1. The trim removed 4 bases at V and 0 bases at J, leaving 12 bases unmatched. The germline gives CDR1 SGHTS, CDR2 YDEGEE. CDR3 length: 18 residues. Here the CDR3 DNA reads TGTGCCAGCAGCCCCAACAGACAGGGCTCTGCAACTAATGAAAAACTGTTTTTT. Protein product: CASSPNRQGSATNEKLFF.

V and J are TRBV30 and TRBJ2-7, with 8 bases aligning to TRBD1. The CDR3 spans 13 residues. In germline, CDR1 is GTSNPN, CDR2 SVGIG (reference sequence). J gave up 9 bases and V 0 bases, and 7 bases lay outside the gene matches. The CDR3 loop reads CAWSVQGDSGQYF. In DNA form, the CDR3 reads TGTGCCTGGAGTGTACAGGGGGACTCGGGGCAGTACTTC.

This clone is a singleton in its sample. V usage is TRBV7-8 and J usage is TRBJ1-6, with 7 bases aligning to TRBD1. V was pared by 0 bases and J by 6 bases, with 8 bases of the junction left unmatched. Germline lookup yields CDR1 SGHVS and CDR2 FQNEAQ. The CDR3 runs to 17 residues. In DNA, the CDR3 is TGTGCCAGCAGCTTAGCCCGACAGGGTTTTAGTAATTCACCCCTCCACTTT. Its protein product is CASSLARQGFSNSPLHF.

The rearrangement links TRBV10-3 to TRBJ1-1; D remains unclear. V was pared by 1 base and J by 4 bases, with 10 bases between. The germline V gene encodes CDR1 ENHRY and CDR2 SYGVKD. The CDR3 contains 14 residues. The CDR3, as DNA: TGTGCCATCAGTGAGTGGGCGCAGACCACTGAAGCTTTCTTT. Its translation is CAISEWAQTTEAFF.